This TCR beta chain stems from a study of technical replicates of blood from a handful of donors. CDR3 length: 13 amino acids. The germline V and J ends were trimmed by 4 bases and 6 bases, with 9 bases remaining between them. The germline V gene has CDR1 SGHDN and CDR2 FVKESK. Generated by immunoSEQ multiplex PCR, the TCRdb table keeps only in-frame clones and is missing some. The sample holds 65,000 to 90,000 clones; roughly 93% are singletons and the top ten take roughly 0.25%. The sequence was collected from a human donor in good health. Sequencing input: T cells isolated from PBMCs. This chain uses TRBV14 with TRBJ2-2; maybe TRBD1 (6 bases). Written as DNA, the CDR3 is TGTGCCAGCAGCCCGAGGACAGCCGGGGAGCTGTTTTTT. It yields the protein CASSPRTAGELFF.